These 17 T cell receptor beta chains originate from one sample sequenced in a study of blood T cell repertoires in COVID-19. Repertoires were generated with immunoSEQ multiplex PCR, while TCRdb's copy carries only in-frame clones and drops some. The repertoire holds about 120,000 clones, 75% to 90% seen once, with roughly 30% in the top ten. Sequenced sample: peripheral blood. The source is a woman aged 70-85 years with acute or convalescent COVID-19.

The V and J genes are TRBV3-1 (or the pseudogene TRBV3-2) and TRBJ1-5, with D unresolved. V gave up 1 base and J gave up 7 bases, with 11 bases separating them. Germline V gene data show CDR1 as LGHDT and CDR2 as YNNKEL (reference sequence). CDR3 length equals 14 residues. The CDR3 coding sequence is TGTGCCAGCAGCCAAGGAGGGCCCGACCAGCCCCAGCATTTT. Translating it yields CASSQGGPDQPQHF.

This sequence joins TRBV7-3 and TRBJ2-5, with 12 bases lining up with TRBD2. The CDR3 totals 15 residues. Losses at the gene ends were 2 bases for V and 2 bases for J; bases not matched to a gene: 0. CDR1 and CDR2 from the germline V gene are SGHTA and FQGTGA. CDR3 residues: CASSLLAGGQETQYF. Written as DNA, the CDR3 is TGTGCCAGCAGCTTACTAGCGGGGGGGCAAGAGACCCAGTACTTC.

V and J are TRBV19 and TRBJ2-3, with 8 bases matching TRBD2. Germline values: CDR1 LNHDA, CDR2 SQIVND (reference sequence). V shed 6 bases, J shed 4 bases, and the junction held 9 bases outside the gene matches. The length of the CDR3 is 15 residues. The CDR3 sequence: CASSNLAGSADTQYF. CDR3 in DNA: TGTGCCAGTAGCAACTTAGCGGGGAGCGCAGATACGCAGTATTTT.

In DNA form, the CDR3 reads TGTGCCACCAACAGGGACCCAAGTCTGGGCACTGAAGCTTTCTTT. This sequence encodes CATNRDPSLGTEAFF. V is TRBV3-1 (or the pseudogene TRBV3-2) and J is TRBJ1-1; D possibly corresponds to TRBD1 (6 bases). Germline values: CDR1 LGHDT, CDR2 YNNKEL (reference sequence). This CDR3 contains 15 residues. Trimming removed 10 bases at V and 4 bases at J, with 22 bases between.

This sequence joins TRBV4-1 and TRBJ2-1; D may be TRBD2 (6 bases). Trimming cost V 0 bases and J 5 bases, with 11 bases left between them. The CDR3 covers 15 residues. Looked up from germline, CDR1 is MGHRA and CDR2 is YSYEKL. In DNA form, the CDR3 reads TGCGCCAGCAGCCAAGATCGGGGCGGGGACAATGAGCAGTTCTTC. This codes for CASSQDRGGDNEQFF.

The gene calls are TRBV2 and TRBJ2-7; 7 bases map to TRBD2. The V and J ends lost 6 bases and 3 bases, in that order; junction bases with no gene match: 8. Germline lookup yields CDR1 SNHLY and CDR2 FYNNEI. This CDR3 is 14 amino acids long. CDR3 sequence (DNA): TGTGCCAGCAGGCCGGGGAGGGCCTTCTACGAGCAGTACTTC. Protein product: CASRPGRAFYEQYF.

The J gene is TRBJ2-1, the V gene TRBV15; TRBD2 matches at 7 bases. In germline, CDR1 is LNHNV, CDR2 YYDKDF (reference sequence). V lost 3 bases to trimming and J lost 7 bases; unmatched junction nucleotides: 12. The CDR3 contains 16 residues. CDR3 residues: CATSRHGAGFYNEQFF. The CDR3 nucleotides are TGTGCCACCAGCAGGCACGGAGCGGGATTTTATAATGAGCAGTTCTTC.

CDR3 sequence reads: CASSAKQGTGYTF. The CDR3 bases are TGTGCCAGCAGCGCCAAGCAGGGAACGGGCTACACCTTC. V and J are TRBV9 and TRBJ1-2, with a tentative D call TRBD1 (5 bases). Germline CDR1 and CDR2: SGDLS and YYNGEE. CDR3 length: 13 amino acids. V was cut by 3 bases and J by 8 bases, with 14 bases left in between.

The J gene is TRBJ2-7, the V gene TRBV21-1; the table's D call TRBD1 went unverified against the DNA. TRBV21-1 is listed as a pseudogene. The CDR3 extends over 15 amino acids. CDR3 in DNA: TGTGCCAGCAGCACAGTCCCAGGACAGGTCTACGAGCAGTACTTC. Translation gives CASSTVPGQVYEQYF.

This chain links TRBV2 with TRBJ1-1; D not resolved. Trimming took off 6 bases at V and 6 bases at J, with 11 bases between the two ends. CDR1 and CDR2 from the germline V gene are SNHLY and FYNNEI. The CDR3 contains 12 residues. For the CDR3, the DNA is TGTGCCAGCAGCTATATGAGGCCTGAAGCTTTCTTT. Translation: CASSYMRPEAFF. The full variable domain, rest sourced from reference TRBV2 and TRBJ1-1, is EPEVTQTPSHQVTQMGQEVILRCVPISNHLYFYWYRQILGQKVEFLVSFYNNEISEKSEIFDDQFSVERPDGSNFTLKIRSTKLEDSAMYFCASSYMRPEAFFGQGTRLTVV.

V gene TRBV6-5 combines with J gene TRBJ1-1; TRBD1 agrees at 11 bases. The germline CDR1 and CDR2 sequences are MNHEY and SVGAGI. With 6 bases clipped from V and 1 base from J, the junction kept 4 bases outside the gene matches. The CDR3 is 15 amino acids. This CDR3 is CASSGQGAGNTEAFF. Here the CDR3 DNA reads TGTGCCAGCAGCGGACAGGGGGCCGGGAACACTGAAGCTTTCTTT.

The rearrangement joins TRBV5-1 to TRBJ1-1; D may be TRBD1 (5 bases). The ends were cut back, 5 bases at V and 5 bases at J, with 16 bases in the middle. CDR1 is SGHRS, CDR2 YFSETQ, per germline. The CDR3 is made up of 14 amino acids. CDR3 DNA sequence: TGCGCCAGCAGTTCCATCAAGGGGCCTACTGAAGCTTTCTTT. Translation: CASSSIKGPTEAFF. The variable domain in full, with the rest retrieved from reference TRBV5-1 and TRBJ1-1, is KAGVTQTPRYLIKTRGQQVTLSCSPISGHRSVSWYQQTPGQGLQFLFEYFSETQRNKGNFPGRFSGRQFSNSRSEMNVSTLELGDSALYLCASSSIKGPTEAFFGQGTRLTVV.

This chain links TRBV29-1 with TRBJ2-1; 7 nucleotides match TRBD2. J lost 6 bases, V lost 6 bases, and 5 bases had no gene match. Germline V lookup: CDR1 SQVTM, CDR2 ANQGSEA. The CDR3 has 12 amino acids. The CDR3 protein is CSVGRGPNEQFF. CDR3 bases: TGCAGCGTGGGGAGGGGCCCCAATGAGCAGTTCTTC.

In this sample, this clone turned up once. The CDR3 DNA reads TGCAGCGCTCAGGGACAGGGAAATTCACCCCTCCACTTT. Amino acids: CSAQGQGNSPLHF. This chain links TRBV29-1 with TRBJ1-6; 9 nucleotides align to TRBD1. The CDR3 extends over 13 amino acids. V trimming: 7 bases; J trimming: 7 bases; junction bases outside the gene matches: 5. Germline V lookup: CDR1 SQVTM, CDR2 ANQGSEA.

The genes are TRBV30 and TRBJ1-6; D uncertain. From germline, CDR1 is GTSNPN and CDR2 SVGIG (reference sequence). The CDR3 has 14 amino acids. V was pared by 4 bases and J by 4 bases, with 11 bases between. The CDR3 nucleotides are TGTGCCTGGACCCTCGGGAATTATAATTCACCCCTCCACTTT. Translating gives CAWTLGNYNSPLHF.

The chain joins TRBV15 to TRBJ2-3; the D gene is possibly TRBD2 (6 bases). Germline CDR1 and CDR2: LNHNV and YYDKDF (reference sequence). The CDR3 extends over 14 amino acids. Between the trimmed V and J ends, which lost 3 bases and 7 bases, there was a span of 14 bases. The CDR3 DNA reads TGTGCCACCAGCAGCCTCCGGGGGTTTTATACGCAGTATTTT. This codes for CATSSLRGFYTQYF.

The rearrangement uses TRBV21-1 and TRBJ1-4; TRBD1 is the table's D call and was not checked against the DNA. TRBV21-1 corresponds to a pseudogene. The CDR3 runs 15 residues. CDR3 bases: TGTGCCAGCAGCAAAGGTCCAGCAACTAATGAAAAACTGTTTTTT. It is translated as CASSKGPATNEKLFF.